A selection of T cell receptor beta chains follows, all from one sample in a study of shared clonotypes between healthy human individuals. Method: immunoSEQ multiplex PCR; TCRdb's copy keeps in-frame clones and lacks some. The table lists about 680,000 clones, roughly 73% of them singletons, with under 2% in the top ten. The sequencing input was memory CD4+ T cells sorted from blood. Every receptor here comes from a woman under 40 in good health. Both conserved end residues are trimmed from each CDR3.

J gene	V gene	CDR3 length	CDR3 protein
TRBJ1-3	TRBV5-8	14	ASSQKGRYSGNTIY
TRBJ1-3	TRBV30	12	AWSVFGAGNTIY
TRBJ1-2	TRBV28	9	ASSSRGGYT
TRBJ2-7	TRBV18	12	ASSLDRSSYEQY
TRBJ2-7	TRBV30	13	AWRGRGSVSYEQY
TRBJ2-6	TRBV6-1	13	ASSRGAPGANVLT
TRBJ2-1	TRBV5-1	14	ASSATSGRSYNEQF
TRBJ2-7	TRBV5-1	13	ASSDRTGGLYEQY
TRBJ2-5	TRBV2	10	ASSYLEETQY
TRBJ2-3	TRBV6-1	13	ASSPSTGRTDTQY
TRBJ1-1	TRBV7-2	11	ASSLEGPKTAF
TRBJ2-5	TRBV7-2	10	ASSYYQETQY
TRBJ1-1	TRBV18	12	ASSPSAGVSEAF
TRBJ2-1	TRBV29-1	11	SARLAGVSEQF
TRBJ1-1	TRBV19	11	ASSIKGDTEAF
TRBJ2-5	TRBV5-1	10	ASSSEAETQY
TRBJ1-1	TRBV5-1	13	ASEVRGQVNTEAF
TRBJ1-3	TRBV6-5	14	ASSYSYEESGNTIY
TRBJ2-1	TRBV27	12	ASSSGRILNEQF
TRBJ2-3	TRBV29-1	12	SVDQQQSTDTQY
TRBJ2-7	TRBV28	10	ASKEGPYEQY
TRBJ1-1	TRBV27	11	ASSLDENTEAF
TRBJ2-7	TRBV2	12	ASRRGTGEYEQY
TRBJ1-2	TRBV11-2	11	ATPSGPTIRHT
TRBJ2-1	TRBV7-2	13	ASSPISLSYNEQF
TRBJ2-2	TRBV30	11	AWTGGNTGELF
TRBJ2-7	TRBV6-5	13	ASSYSLAGAYEQY
TRBJ2-4	TRBV6-1	11	ASSEPDQSIQY